The T cell receptor (beta chain) described here comes from a study of cytomegalovirus exposure and HLA in healthy donors. The study, taken as a whole, reports: A link between a missense DCLRE1C variant and TCR beta V- and J-gene trimming emerged from a later analysis. Relative to the roughly 700-donor mean, N-insertions were reportedly fewer in an Asian-associated ancestry cluster in a later analysis. Because they were indistinguishable, some V segments, including TRBV6-2 and TRBV6-3, were excluded.

PCR used 60 Vbeta primers and 13 Jbeta primers. Some clones are missing from TCRdb's copy, which holds only in-frame ones; the method was immunoSEQ multiplex PCR. The table records some 130,000 clones, around 78% of them present only once. V lost 4 bases and J lost 2, with 12 bases in between. The CDR3 has 14 residues. Germline V CDR1 and CDR2: SNHLY, FYNNEI. Comment on this clone: No antigen is known for it.

This TCR derives from a woman aged 45-60 years in good health and CMV-seronegative. What was sequenced was PBMCs. The chain couples TRBV2 to TRBJ2-7; D possibly corresponds to TRBD1 (6 bases). CDR3 DNA sequence: TGTGCCAGCAGTGTTCAGGGGACCACCTACGAGCAGTACTTC. Translating it yields CASSVQGTTYEQYF.